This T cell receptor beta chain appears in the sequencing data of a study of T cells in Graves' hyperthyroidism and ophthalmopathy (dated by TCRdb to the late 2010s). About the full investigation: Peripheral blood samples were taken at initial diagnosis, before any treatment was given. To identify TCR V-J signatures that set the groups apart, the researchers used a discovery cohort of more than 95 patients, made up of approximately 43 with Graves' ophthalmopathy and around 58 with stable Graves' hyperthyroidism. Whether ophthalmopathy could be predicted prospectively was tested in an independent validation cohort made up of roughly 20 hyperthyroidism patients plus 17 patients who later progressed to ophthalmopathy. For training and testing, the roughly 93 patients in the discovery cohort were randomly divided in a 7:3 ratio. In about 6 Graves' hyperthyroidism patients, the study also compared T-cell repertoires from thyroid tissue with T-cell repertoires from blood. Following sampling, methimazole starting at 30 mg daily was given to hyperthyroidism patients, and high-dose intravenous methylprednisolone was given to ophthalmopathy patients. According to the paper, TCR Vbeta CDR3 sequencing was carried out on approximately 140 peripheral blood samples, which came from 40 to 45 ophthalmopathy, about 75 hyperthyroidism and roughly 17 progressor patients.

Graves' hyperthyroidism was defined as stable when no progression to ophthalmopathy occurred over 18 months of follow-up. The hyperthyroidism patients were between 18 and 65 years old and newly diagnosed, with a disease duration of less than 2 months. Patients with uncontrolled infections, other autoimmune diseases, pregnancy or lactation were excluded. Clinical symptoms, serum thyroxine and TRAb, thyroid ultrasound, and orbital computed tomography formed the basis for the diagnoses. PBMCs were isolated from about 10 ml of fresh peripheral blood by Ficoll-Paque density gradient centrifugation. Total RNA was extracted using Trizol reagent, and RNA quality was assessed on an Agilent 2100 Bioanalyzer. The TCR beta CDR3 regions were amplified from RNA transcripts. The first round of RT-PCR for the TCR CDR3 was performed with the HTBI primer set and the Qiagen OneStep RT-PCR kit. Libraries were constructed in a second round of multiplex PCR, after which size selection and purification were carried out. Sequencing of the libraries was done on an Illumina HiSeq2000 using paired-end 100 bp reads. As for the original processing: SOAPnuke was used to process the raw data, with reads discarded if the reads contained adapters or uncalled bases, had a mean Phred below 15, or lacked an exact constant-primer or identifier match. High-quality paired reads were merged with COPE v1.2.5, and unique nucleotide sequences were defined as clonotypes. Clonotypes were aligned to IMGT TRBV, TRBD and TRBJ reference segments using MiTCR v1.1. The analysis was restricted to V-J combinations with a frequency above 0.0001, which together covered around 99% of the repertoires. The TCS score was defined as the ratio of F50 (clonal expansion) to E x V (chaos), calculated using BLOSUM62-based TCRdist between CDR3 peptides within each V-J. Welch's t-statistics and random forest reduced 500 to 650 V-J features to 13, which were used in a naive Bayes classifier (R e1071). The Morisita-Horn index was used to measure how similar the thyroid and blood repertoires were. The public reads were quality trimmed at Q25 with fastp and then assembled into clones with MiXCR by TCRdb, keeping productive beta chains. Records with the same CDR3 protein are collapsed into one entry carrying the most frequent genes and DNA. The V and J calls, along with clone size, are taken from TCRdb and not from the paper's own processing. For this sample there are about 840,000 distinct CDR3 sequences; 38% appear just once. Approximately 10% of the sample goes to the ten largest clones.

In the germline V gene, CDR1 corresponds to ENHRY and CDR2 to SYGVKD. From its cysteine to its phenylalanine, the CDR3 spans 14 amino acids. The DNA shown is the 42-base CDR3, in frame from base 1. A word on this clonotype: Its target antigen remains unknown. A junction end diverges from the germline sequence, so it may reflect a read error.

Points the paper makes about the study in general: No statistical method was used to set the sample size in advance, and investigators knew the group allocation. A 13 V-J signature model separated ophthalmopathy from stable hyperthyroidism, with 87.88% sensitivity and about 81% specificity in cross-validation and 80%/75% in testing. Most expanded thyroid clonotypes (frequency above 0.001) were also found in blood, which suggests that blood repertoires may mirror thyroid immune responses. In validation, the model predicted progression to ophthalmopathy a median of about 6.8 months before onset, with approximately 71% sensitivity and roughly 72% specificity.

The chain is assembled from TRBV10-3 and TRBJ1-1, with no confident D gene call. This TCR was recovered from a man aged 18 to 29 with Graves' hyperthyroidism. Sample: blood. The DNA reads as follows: TGTGCCAGCAGTGGCCGGATGGTGGGGACTGAAGCTTTCTTT. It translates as CASSGRMVGTEAFF.